This T cell receptor beta chain was identified in a study of CXCR3-negative and CXCR3-positive naive CD8 T cells. About the research overall: Per library, roughly 1.6 +/- 0.3 million reads; 120 million to 150 million TRB reads overall.

A remark on this clonotype: The target antigen is unknown.

General study points: The study found CXCR3 expression partially decreased after cryopreservation and ran most assays on fresh PBMCs. TRBV-TRBJ usage was similar across naive CXCR3 subsets but distinct in memory cells.

At roughly 300,000 cells each, triplicate sorts were carried out for each CD8+ T cell subset. 5' RACE that incorporated UMI labels was used to prepare the TRB cDNA libraries. TCRdb reprocessed the 5' RACE reads and keeps a single row for each CDR3 protein, giving no DNA. This sample's table reports over 35,000 distinct CDR3 sequences. The sequencing input was memory CD8+ T cells from blood. This sequence originates from a human donor in good health. Some clones in this sample may be carry-over from other donors' samples.

The CDR3 here is CASHRDTDSNTGELFF. The V gene is TRBV6-2 or TRBV6-3, the J gene TRBJ2-2; the D gene TCRdb calls, TRBD1, cannot be checked with no DNA. Germline V gives CDR1 MNHEY, CDR2 SVGEGT. The CDR3 runs 16 residues.